This entry features one T cell receptor beta chain sequence. The V end was cut by 5 bases, the J end by 3 bases, with 14 bases between. The CDR3 has 14 amino acids. Germline CDR1 is SGHTA and CDR2 is FQGNSA. This sample's time point: patch test 1, 2 weeks after DPC sensitization. The treatment was: therapeutic diphenylcyclopropenone sensitization with weekly scalp DPC. The sample belongs to a study of human T cells and chemical hapten exposure. TCRdb itself ran the RACE reads through MiXCR, one entry per CDR3 protein. The sample has under 200,000 distinct CDR3 sequences, around 15% seen once. The sample was whole blood, taken in connection with sensitization to the hapten diphenylcyclopropenone (DPC). The receptor was derived from a woman aged 30 to 39 with alopecia areata. Some clones in this sample may be carry-over from other donors' samples. V gene TRBV7-2 combines with J gene TRBJ2-7, with D tentatively TRBD1 (6 bases). The CDR3 DNA is TGTGCCAGCAGCCCAACAGGGTTCAACTACGAGCAGTACTTC. Its translation: CASSPTGFNYEQYF.